This T cell receptor (beta chain) comes out of a study of OX40 agonist ivuxolimab in advanced cancers. In terms of the full investigation: The costimulatory receptor OX40 (CD134) was targeted by ivuxolimab, a fully human IgG2 agonistic monoclonal antibody. Intravenous ivuxolimab was administered to patients every 2 weeks at six dose levels: 0.01, 0.1, 0.3, 1.5, 3 and 10 mg/kg. Of the approximately 50 patients in dose escalation, approximately 20 had hepatocellular carcinoma, approximately 15 had melanoma, 9 had renal cell carcinoma and 9 had head and neck cancer. A male proportion of 70% to 90% and a mean age of 60 years, ranging from about 20 to 79, were recorded for the dose-escalation cohort. Patients were allowed to have had prior anti-PD-1, anti-PD-L1 or anti-CTLA-4 therapy, and roughly 40% of the dose-escalation patients had been treated with checkpoint inhibitors. Three dose-escalation patients achieved partial responses, one with hepatocellular carcinoma and two with cutaneous melanoma. Peripheral TCRbeta sequencing was intended to test whether TCR sequence diversity was altered and clonal T-cell expansion was caused by ivuxolimab. The paper covers the monotherapy dose-escalation part of the phase I ivuxolimab trial, which included N of about 51 patients.

The CDR3 measures 14 amino acids from cysteine to phenylalanine. The DNA shown is the 42-base CDR3, in frame from base 1. As encoded in the germline V gene, CDR1 is MDHEN while CDR2 is SYDVKM. V is pruned by 10 bases and J by 4 bases, leaving 13 bases of the junction without a gene match. Concerning this clone: Its antigen specificity is not known. Per-base quality was not reported, and no clone a single base away is much larger than it.

Patients with autoimmune disease history or receiving systemic immunosuppression were excluded from the trial. Peripheral blood for TCR sequencing was drawn from every dose cohort at baseline, at cycle 4 day 1 and at cycle 7 day 1. Samples were obtained from an open-label, multicenter, first-in-human phase I dose-escalation trial of ivuxolimab. Adults with locally advanced or metastatic head and neck squamous cell, hepatocellular, melanoma or renal cell carcinoma were enrolled in the trial. Before TCR sequencing, CD4+ T cells and CD8+ T cells were sorted from peripheral blood as separate populations. What the authors observed across the whole study: After ivuxolimab, expanded clones were on average more numerous among CD8+ T cells than among CD4+ T cells. The antigen specificity of the peripheral T cells that underwent clonal expansion was not determined. In the 0.1-3.0 mg/kg groups, partial responders had among the lowest normalized peripheral clonal expansion, particularly in CD8+ T cells. At doses from 0.1 to 3.0 mg/kg, clonal expansion was seen in both CD4+ and CD8+ blood T cells between baseline and week 6. Low levels of normalized T-cell clonal expansion were also shown by some nonresponding patients.

Genomic DNA was isolated from the sorted cells so that the TCRbeta CDR3 region could be sequenced. The immunoSEQ Assay was used for sequencing of TCRbeta CDR3 regions. In its TCRdb copy, this immuneACCESS table keeps in-frame sequences only and misses some clones. Where compared with another copy, unresolved V genes explain less than half of these, and the others have no known cause. The sample table contains tens of thousands of clones; only one count was recorded for about 88% of them. Roughly 0.7% of the sample lies in the top ten. The chain couples TRBV28 to TRBJ2-7, with 7 bases matching TRBD1. The receptor's source is an adult with an advanced solid tumor such as melanoma, head and neck, liver or kidney cancer. The source material was CD4+ or CD8+ T cells sorted from blood, sampled in a trial of the OX40 agonist ivuxolimab. The CDR3 corresponds to CATEGAGGRYEQYF. The DNA reads TGTGCCACCGAAGGGGCAGGGGGTAGGTACGAGCAGTACTTC.